This paragraph reports one TCR beta chain. Its antigen is still unknown. The entry originates in a study of blood T cells in healthy people across ages. Whole-study findings and limits: In the absence of known donor CMV status, changes in expanded clonotypes were possibly confounded. Any conclusive comparison of naive versus antigen-experienced cells was prevented by using unsorted PBMCs.

Sample-barcoded 5' priming and a J-beta primer mix drove a second PCR of roughly 7 to 11 cycles. Any given sample supplied a minimum of 3 million CDR3-containing paired-end reads. TCRdb re-analysed the 5' RACE reads in MiXCR, keeping a single row per CDR3 protein. Of 1.5 million or so distinct CDR3 sequences in the sample, 42% were seen once. Germline-derived CDR1 and CDR2 are MGHRA and YSYEKL. This CDR3 has 14 amino acids. V trimming: 1 base; J trimming: 5 bases; junction bases outside the gene matches: 3. The source material was blood. The rearrangement joins TRBV4-1 to TRBJ2-7, with 9 nucleotides matching TRBD1. The sequence derives from a woman aged 18-30 years in good health. The CDR3 coding sequence is TGCGCCAGCAGCCAAGGACAGGGGGTCCACGAGCAGTACTTC. Translated: CASSQGQGVHEQYF.